Presented here are 8 T cell receptor beta chains from one specimen sequenced in a study of shared clonotypes between healthy human individuals. Clones were sequenced by immunoSEQ multiplex PCR, and TCRdb holds only the in-frame ones, with some missing. The sample includes approximately 640,000 clones, around 91% of them seen just once. The sample comprised memory CD8+ T cells from PBMCs. The subset: CD45RO+ cells pooled with CCR7-negative TemRA cells. These receptors originate from a man aged 18 to 35 in good health. Some clones in this sample may be carry-over from other donors' samples.

In DNA form, the CDR3 reads TGTGCCAGCAGCTTGGTTCACAGCTTTAACACCGGGGAGCTGTTTTTT. This sequence encodes CASSLVHSFNTGELFF. V is TRBV5-8 and J is TRBJ2-2; D is uncertain. The V end lost 0 bases, the J end lost 2 bases, and 11 bases lay between the germline ends. Germline lookup yields CDR1 SGHTS and CDR2 YDEGEE. This CDR3 is 16 amino acids long.

Concerning this clone: Other DNA variants within this sample encode the same CDR3. The chain employs TRBV4-1 and TRBJ1-5; unclear D gene. In germline, CDR1 is MGHRA, CDR2 YSYEKL. This CDR3 has 14 residues. V lost 1 base, J lost 7 bases, and 11 bases lay in between. As DNA, the CDR3 is TGCGCCAGCAGCCAAGTCTTACTATCCCAGCCCCAGCATTTT. This sequence encodes CASSQVLLSQPQHF.

The J gene is TRBJ2-3, the V gene TRBV7-9, with 8 bases lining up with TRBD2. Germline loops: CDR1 SEHNR, CDR2 FQNEAQ (reference sequence). The V segment lost 7 bases and the J segment 1 base; nucleotides outside the gene matches: 7. This CDR3 has 15 amino acids. In DNA form, the CDR3 reads TGTGCCAGCATCGGGCGGGGGGCCGGCACAGATACGCAGTATTTT. This codes for CASIGRGAGTDTQYF.

This clone was found once. CDR3 residues: CASSLEFGLYNEQFF. The CDR3 DNA is TGTGCCAGCAGTTTAGAGTTTGGACTCTACAATGAGCAGTTCTTC. V gene TRBV27 combines with J gene TRBJ2-1; possibly TRBD2 for D (5 bases). V lost 2 bases and J 3 bases, leaving 11 bases between the germline ends. Germline CDR1 reads MNHEY; CDR2 reads SMNVEV (reference sequence). The CDR3 totals 15 residues.

This sequence joins TRBV7-9 and TRBJ2-2; the D call may be TRBD1 or TRBD2 (6 bases each). The CDR3 loop spans 18 amino acids. Germline values: CDR1 SEHNR, CDR2 FQNEAQ (reference sequence). V dropped 1 base and J dropped 6 bases, with 21 bases sitting between them. The CDR3 sequence is CASSLEGTGQHSAGELFF. The DNA for the CDR3 is TGTGCCAGCAGCTTAGAGGGGACTGGACAGCATTCGGCCGGGGAGCTGTTTTTT.

This clone showed up many times. The chain is built from TRBV27 and TRBJ2-2, with TRBD2 matching over 7 bases. This CDR3 comprises 13 residues. Looked up from germline, CDR1 is MNHEY and CDR2 is SMNVEV (reference sequence). The junction had 3 bases not matched to a gene; V was cut back by 5 bases and J by 6 bases. The CDR3 spells CASSMTSPGELFF. The CDR3 DNA is TGTGCCAGCAGTATGACTAGCCCCGGGGAGCTGTTTTTT.

The chain combines TRBV5-6 with TRBJ2-7; D is unclear. Germline CDR1 SGHDT, CDR2 YYEEEE. V shed 0 bases and J shed 3 bases, with 10 bases lying between them. The CDR3 is 14 amino acids. The CDR3 reads CASSLADQFYEQYF. The CDR3 coding sequence is TGTGCCAGCAGCTTGGCGGATCAATTCTACGAGCAGTACTTC.

V and J are TRBV28 and TRBJ2-7; tentative D call: TRBD1 (5 bases). This CDR3 is built from 12 residues. Trimming stripped 10 bases from V and 2 bases from J, with 12 bases between. The germline CDR1 and CDR2 sequences are MDHEN and SYDVKM. The CDR3 DNA reads TGTGCCACGCGTAGGGGCCCCTACGAGCAGTACTTC. Its translation is CATRRGPYEQYF.